The source of this T cell receptor beta chain is a study of control samples from healthy donors and cancer patients. The length of the CDR3 is 14 residues. Germline-derived CDR1 and CDR2 are MNHNY and SVGAGI (reference sequence). The trim removed 8 bases at V and 5 bases at J, leaving 8 bases unmatched. Profiling relied on immunoSEQ multiplex PCR, and the TCRdb table lists in-frame clones only, not all of them. The table lists about 44,000 clones, over 75% of them singletons. Sequencing was performed on PBMCs. The receptor comes from a woman in her sixties with lung cancer. V and J are TRBV6-6 and TRBJ1-5; 8 bases are shared with TRBD1. This CDR3 reads CASVEQGGDQPQHF. The CDR3 bases are TGTGCCAGCGTGGAACAGGGGGGGGATCAGCCCCAGCATTTT.